The rows below give T cell receptor beta chains drawn from one sample of a study of lung T cells in sarcoidosis with Löfgren's syndrome. A single record per CDR3 protein comes from TCRdb applying MiXCR to the reads. This repertoire shows about 19,000 distinct CDR3 sequences, over 20% found once; its top ten account for approximately 0.78%. Sequences were obtained from CD4+ T cells from bronchoalveolar lavage. The receptors were gathered from a human donor with sarcoidosis (Löfgren's syndrome or another form), or a control subject (not recorded which). CDR3s include the opening cysteine and the closing phenylalanine or tryptophan. Each record gives: V gene, D gene, J gene, clone size, CDR3 DNA, CDR3 protein. A D gene is named only where the DNA matches it firmly. Not every row has a clone size; where given, it reads once, few, many or a size class.

TRBV3-1,TRBD2,TRBJ2-1,NA,TGTGCCAGCAGCCAAGGCGGGAGGTCCTACAATGAGCAGTTCTTC,CASSQGGRSYNEQFF
TRBV12-3/TRBV12-4,TRBD2,TRBJ2-1,few,TGTGCCAGCAGTGATGGGACTAGCGGGTACTACAATGAGCAGTTCTTC,CASSDGTSGYYNEQFF
TRBV9,NA,TRBJ2-2,NA,TGTGCCAGCAGCGCACGAGGACAGTTATTCACCGGGGAGCTGTTTTTT,CASSARGQLFTGELFF
TRBV12-3/TRBV12-4,NA,TRBJ2-7,few,TGTGCCAGCAGTCCTGGGCGGTACGGACTCGACTACGAGCAGTACTTC,CASSPGRYGLDYEQYF
TRBV9,NA,TRBJ2-2,NA,TGTGCCAGCAGCGTAGAGGACAGAGACACCGGGGAGCTGTTTTTT,CASSVEDRDTGELFF
TRBV4-3,NA,TRBJ2-3,many,TGCGCCAGCAGCCAAGGGGCCCAGGTGTTCGGGTGGCCAGATACGCAGTATTTT,CASSQGAQVFGWPDTQYF
TRBV7-9,TRBD1,TRBJ1-1,few,TGTGCCAGCAGTTTCCCGGGACAGGGTAGCGCTTTCTTT,CASSFPGQGSAFF
TRBV19,TRBD2,TRBJ2-3,many,TGTGCCAGCCGGGAGGTGGTAACAGATACGCAGTATTTT,CASREVVTDTQYF
TRBV29-1,TRBD1,TRBJ1-1,few,TGCAGCGTTAAAAATCAGGGGGTGAACACTGAAGCTTTCTTT,CSVKNQGVNTEAFF
TRBV12-3/TRBV12-4,NA,TRBJ1-1,NA,TGTGCCAGCAGTTTAAACCCTAACGCGGAAGCTTTCTTT,CASSLNPNAEAFF
TRBV11-2,NA,TRBJ2-7,NA,TGTGCCAGCAGCTTTGGGGACCACTACGAGCAGTACTTC,CASSFGDHYEQYF
TRBV20-1,NA,TRBJ2-5,many,TGCAGTGCTAGCGGGAGTGGTGAGACCCAGTACTTC,CSASGSGETQYF
TRBV7-2,NA,TRBJ1-5,many,TGTGCCAGCAGCTTTCCGGGTCAGCCCCAGCATTTT,CASSFPGQPQHF
TRBV12-3/TRBV12-4,NA,TRBJ2-7,many,TGTGCCAGCAGTTCTAGCGTAGGTTACGAGCAGTACTTC,CASSSSVGYEQYF
TRBV20-1,NA,TRBJ2-3,medium-sized,TGCGGAGTACCACCACTTAGCACAGATACGCAGTATTTT,CGVPPLSTDTQYF
TRBV20-1,TRBD1,TRBJ2-3,many,TGCAGTGCTCCCCGGACAGGGGAAGATACGCAGTATTTT,CSAPRTGEDTQYF
TRBV29-1,NA,TRBJ1-2,few,TGCAGCGTTGTAGGGTTCAACTATGGCTACACCTTC,CSVVGFNYGYTF
TRBV7-2,TRBD2,TRBJ2-1,many,TGTGCCAGCAGCGCCAGACTAGCGGGAGGCGATGAGCAGTTCTTC,CASSARLAGGDEQFF
TRBV7-2,NA,TRBJ1-4,many,TGTGCCAGCAGTCCCGCGGGGGGGATGGGTGAAAAACTGTTTTTT,CASSPAGGMGEKLFF
TRBV7-2,NA,TRBJ2-1,many,TGTGCCAGCAGCTTAACGACGGGTTCGTACAATGAGCAGTTCTTC,CASSLTTGSYNEQFF
TRBV4-2,NA,TRBJ1-1,many,TGTGCCAGCAGCCAAGACCACAGCCGAAATATGAACACTGAAGCTTTCTTT,CASSQDHSRNMNTEAFF
TRBV6-6,TRBD2,TRBJ2-7,many,TGTGCCAGCAGTTACGTTGCGGGAGGAGGATACGAGCAGTACTTC,CASSYVAGGGYEQYF
TRBV28,NA,TRBJ2-1,many,TGTGCCAGCAGTTTATTAGGCGGGATCAGGGCCGATGAGCAGTTCTTC,CASSLLGGIRADEQFF
TRBV20-1,TRBD2,TRBJ2-1,NA,TGCAGTGCTACAACTAGCGGCGTCTCTAGTGAGCAGTTCTTC,CSATTSGVSSEQFF
TRBV12-3/TRBV12-4,NA,TRBJ2-5,NA,TGTGCCAGCAGTTTAACTTCGACCCAAGAGACCCAGTACTTC,CASSLTSTQETQYF
TRBV28,TRBD1,TRBJ1-4,few,TGTGCCAGCATTGTTCAGGGGGGCGAAAAACTGTTTTTT,CASIVQGGEKLFF
TRBV29-1,NA,TRBJ2-2,few,TGCAGCGTTTCTAAGACCGGGGAGCTGTTTTTT,CSVSKTGELFF
TRBV20-1,TRBD1,TRBJ2-1,medium-sized,TGCAGTGCTATCGTGGGGACAGGGTTAAATGAGCAGTTCTTC,CSAIVGTGLNEQFF
TRBV4-3,NA,TRBJ2-1,many,TGCGCCAGCAGCCAAGTCTCATTCCCCGGCCAGGCCGACAATGAGCAGTTCTTC,CASSQVSFPGQADNEQFF
TRBV7-2,NA,TRBJ1-3,many,TGTGCCAGCAGCTTTACAGGGACTGGAAACACCATATATTTT,CASSFTGTGNTIYF
TRBV2,NA,TRBJ2-1,many,TGTGCCAGCAGCACCCAGGGATACAATGAGCAGTTCTTC,CASSTQGYNEQFF
TRBV2,TRBD2,TRBJ2-7,NA,TGTGCCAGCAGTGACGGTCTAGCGGGTTCCAACTCCTACGAGCAGTACTTC,CASSDGLAGSNSYEQYF
TRBV28,TRBD1,TRBJ2-7,many,TGTGCCAGCCGTGACACAGGGGGCTCCTACGAGCAGTACTTC,CASRDTGGSYEQYF
TRBV4-3,NA,TRBJ2-3,many,TGCGCCAGCAGCCAAGGAATACCCTACTCAGGGGGCACAGATACGCAGTATTTT,CASSQGIPYSGGTDTQYF
TRBV5-6,NA,TRBJ1-5,few,TGTGCCAGCAGCTCCGACCCCAATCAGCCCCAGCATTTT,CASSSDPNQPQHF
TRBV2,NA,TRBJ2-1,NA,TGTGCCAACAGGGAAGGTGTTAGCTCCTACAATGAGCAGTTCTTC,CANREGVSSYNEQFF
TRBV7-3,NA,TRBJ2-1,many,TGTGCCAGCCTTGGGCAGGTGGGCAATGAGCAGTTCTTC,CASLGQVGNEQFF
TRBV29-1,TRBD1,TRBJ2-1,NA,TGCAGCGTGGGGGTCTGGACAGGCTACAATGAGCAGTTCTTC,CSVGVWTGYNEQFF
TRBV28,TRBD2,TRBJ2-1,medium-sized,TGTGCCAGCAGTGCTGGGACTACGTACAATGAGCAGTTCTTC,CASSAGTTYNEQFF
TRBV11-3,NA,TRBJ1-1,few,TGTGCCAGCAGCCCCCGGGACAACCCGGAATCGGAGGCTGAAGCTTTCTTT,CASSPRDNPESEAEAFF
TRBV7-9,NA,TRBJ2-7,many,TGTGCCAGCAGCTTTTCAGGGAATTACGAGCAGTACTTC,CASSFSGNYEQYF
TRBV5-1,NA,TRBJ2-1,many,TGCGCCAGCAGCTCTACTCTTCATGAGCAGTTCTTC,CASSSTLHEQFF
TRBV18,NA,TRBJ1-1,few,TGTGCCAGCTCACCTGGACCTCGAACTGAAGCTTTCTTT,CASSPGPRTEAFF
TRBV28,NA,TRBJ1-1,many,TGTGCCAGCAGTTTAGGGGATTTCACTGAAGCTTTCTTT,CASSLGDFTEAFF
TRBV18,NA,TRBJ1-1,NA,TGTGCCAGCTCACCTCGGGCGGACATGAACACTGAAGCTTTCTTT,CASSPRADMNTEAFF
TRBV19,NA,TRBJ1-1,NA,TGTGCCAGTAGTGACCCGAGGGAGCCCACTTCTGGGAACACTGAAGCTTTCTTT,CASSDPREPTSGNTEAFF
TRBV6-1,NA,TRBJ2-7,many,TGTGCCAGCAGTTCGGGACTCCCGGAAGAGCAGTACTTC,CASSSGLPEEQYF
TRBV6-6,TRBD2,TRBJ2-1,many,TGTGCCAGCAGTTACTCGAGAGCGGGGCGGAACTACAATGAGCAGTTCTTC,CASSYSRAGRNYNEQFF
TRBV12-3/TRBV12-4,TRBD2,TRBJ2-1,medium-sized,TGTGCCAGCAGTTTAGCAACTAGCGGGACAGGTATCTTC,CASSLATSGTGIF
TRBV7-9,NA,TRBJ2-5,many,TGTGCCAGCAGCCCAAGTTTTCAGCTGAACCAAGAGACCCAGTACTTC,CASSPSFQLNQETQYF
TRBV20-1,TRBD1,TRBJ1-4,few,TGCAGTGCTACACCCGGGACAGTCGGCGAAAAACTGTTTTTT,CSATPGTVGEKLFF
TRBV27,TRBD2,TRBJ2-3,medium-sized,TGTGCCAGCAGTTTGCCGGGACTAGCGGGGCGAATTGATACGCAGTATTTT,CASSLPGLAGRIDTQYF
TRBV10-2,TRBD2,TRBJ2-1,few,TGCGCCAGCAGTAGGAACACTGGCCGACTAGCGGTATACAATGAGCAGTTCTTC,CASSRNTGRLAVYNEQFF
TRBV7-9,NA,TRBJ2-7,NA,TGTGCCAGCAGCGCCGTACCGGGTCACACCTACGAGCAGTACTTC,CASSAVPGHTYEQYF
TRBV7-2,NA,TRBJ1-5,many,TGTGCCAGCAGCTTAGAGTCCAGTCGTAATCAGCCCCAGCATTTT,CASSLESSRNQPQHF
TRBV20-1,NA,TRBJ2-5,many,TGCAGTGCTAGGATTGGGGAGACCCAGTACTTC,CSARIGETQYF
TRBV30,TRBD2,TRBJ2-7,NA,TGTGCCTGGAGTCGGGTAGCGGGAGGCTACGAGCAGTACTTC,CAWSRVAGGYEQYF